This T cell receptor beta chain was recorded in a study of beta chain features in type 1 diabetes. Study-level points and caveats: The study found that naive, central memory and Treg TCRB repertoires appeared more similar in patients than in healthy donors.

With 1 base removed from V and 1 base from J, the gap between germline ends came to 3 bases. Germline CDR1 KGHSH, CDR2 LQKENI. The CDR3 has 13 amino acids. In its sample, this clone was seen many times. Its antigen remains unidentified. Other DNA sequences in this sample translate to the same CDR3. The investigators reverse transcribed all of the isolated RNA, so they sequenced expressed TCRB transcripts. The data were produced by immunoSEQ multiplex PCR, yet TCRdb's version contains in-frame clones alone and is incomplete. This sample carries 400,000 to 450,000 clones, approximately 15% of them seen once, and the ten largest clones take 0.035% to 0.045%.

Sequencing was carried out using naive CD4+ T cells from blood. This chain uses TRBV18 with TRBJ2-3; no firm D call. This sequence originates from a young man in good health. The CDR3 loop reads CASSPRGTDTQYF. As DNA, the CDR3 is TGTGCCAGCTCACCACGGGGCACAGATACGCAGTATTTT. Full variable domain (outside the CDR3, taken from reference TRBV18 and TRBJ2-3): NAGVMQNPRHLVRRRGQEARLRCSPMKGHSHVYWYRQLPEEGLKFMVYLQKENIIDESGMPKERFSAEFPKEGPSILRIQQVVRGDSAAYFCASSPRGTDTQYFGPGTRLTVL.